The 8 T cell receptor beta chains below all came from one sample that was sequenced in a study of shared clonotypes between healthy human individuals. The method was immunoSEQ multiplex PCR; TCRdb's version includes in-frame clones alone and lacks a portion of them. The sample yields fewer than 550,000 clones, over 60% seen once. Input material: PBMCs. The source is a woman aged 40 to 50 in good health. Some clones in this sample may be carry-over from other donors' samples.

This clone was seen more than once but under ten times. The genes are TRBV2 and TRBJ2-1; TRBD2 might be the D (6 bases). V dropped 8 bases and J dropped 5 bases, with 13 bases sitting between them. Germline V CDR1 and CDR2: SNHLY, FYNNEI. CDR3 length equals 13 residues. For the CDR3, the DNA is TGTGCCAGCGGGGCGGGGCCCAACAATGAGCAGTTCTTC. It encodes CASGAGPNNEQFF.

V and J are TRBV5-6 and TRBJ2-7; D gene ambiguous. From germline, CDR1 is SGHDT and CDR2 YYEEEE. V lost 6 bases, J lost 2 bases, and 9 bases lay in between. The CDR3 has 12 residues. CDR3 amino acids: CASTRRTYEQYF. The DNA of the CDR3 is TGTGCCAGCACTCGGCGGACCTACGAGCAGTACTTC.

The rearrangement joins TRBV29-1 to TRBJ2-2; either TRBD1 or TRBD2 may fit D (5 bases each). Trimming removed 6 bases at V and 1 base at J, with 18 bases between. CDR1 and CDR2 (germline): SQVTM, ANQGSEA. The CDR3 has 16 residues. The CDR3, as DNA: TGCAGCGTGTTGCGTACCGGGACGGTGAACACCGGGGAGCTGTTTTTT. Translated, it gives CSVLRTGTVNTGELFF.

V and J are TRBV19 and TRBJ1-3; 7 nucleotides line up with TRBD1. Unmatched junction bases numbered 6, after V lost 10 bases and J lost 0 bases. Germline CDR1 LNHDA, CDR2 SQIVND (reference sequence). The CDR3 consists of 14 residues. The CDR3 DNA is TGTGCCACCATGGGACAGATCTCTGGAAACACCATATATTTT. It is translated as CATMGQISGNTIYF. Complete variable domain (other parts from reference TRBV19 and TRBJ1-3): DGGITQSPKYLFRKEGQNVTLSCEQNLNHDAMYWYRQDPGQGLRLIYYSQIVNDFQKGDIAEGYSVSREKKESFPLTVTSAQKNPTAFYLCATMGQISGNTIYFGEGSWLTVV.

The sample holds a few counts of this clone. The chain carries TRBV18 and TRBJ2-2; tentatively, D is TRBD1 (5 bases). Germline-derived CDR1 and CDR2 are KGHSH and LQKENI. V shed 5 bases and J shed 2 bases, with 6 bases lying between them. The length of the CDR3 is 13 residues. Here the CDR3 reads CASSTGNTGELFF. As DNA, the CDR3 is TGTGCCAGCTCAACAGGAAACACCGGGGAGCTGTTTTTT. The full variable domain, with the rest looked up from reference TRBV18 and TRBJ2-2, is NAGVMQNPRHLVRRRGQEARLRCSPMKGHSHVYWYRQLPEEGLKFMVYLQKENIIDESGMPKERFSAEFPKEGPSILRIQQVVRGDSAAYFCASSTGNTGELFFGEGSRLTVL.

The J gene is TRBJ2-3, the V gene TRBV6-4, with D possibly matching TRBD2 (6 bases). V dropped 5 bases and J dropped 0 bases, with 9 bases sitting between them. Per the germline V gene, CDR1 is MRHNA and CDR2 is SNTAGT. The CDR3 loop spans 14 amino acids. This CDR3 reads CASSKSGSTDTQYF. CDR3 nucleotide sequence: TGTGCCAGCAGTAAAAGCGGGAGCACAGATACGCAGTATTTT.

The CDR3 nucleotides are TGTGCCAGCAGTCGCACCGAGACCCAGTACTTC. It encodes CASSRTETQYF. The chain employs TRBV28 and TRBJ2-5; D is unresolved. V was trimmed by 5 bases and J by 5 bases, leaving 6 bases between them. Germline-derived CDR1 and CDR2 are MDHEN and SYDVKM. This CDR3 has 11 residues.

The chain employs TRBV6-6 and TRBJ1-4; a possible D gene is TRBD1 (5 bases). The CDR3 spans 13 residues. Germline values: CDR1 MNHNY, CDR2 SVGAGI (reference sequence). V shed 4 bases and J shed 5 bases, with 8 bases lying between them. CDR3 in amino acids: CASSWGGNEKLFF. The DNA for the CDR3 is TGTGCCAGCAGTTGGGGCGGGAATGAAAAACTGTTTTTT.